This T cell receptor (beta chain) is from a study of shared clonotypes between healthy human individuals. Looking at the study overall: Used for every donor were three CD4 naive, three CD4 memory, two CD8 naive and one CD8 memory plate.

Points from the study as a whole: Around 5.3% of naive CD4 clonotypes were shared across several donors.

CDR3 size: 13 residues. V lost 4 bases to trimming and J lost 7 bases, with 14 bases between them. Germline-derived CDR1 and CDR2 are SGHAT and FQNNGV. On this clone: No antigen is known for it.

This was a deep-level run. The sorted-subset replicate PCRs were given about 210 ng DNA, which is some 29,000 T cell genomes. Sequenced by immunoSEQ multiplex PCR; TCRdb stores in-frame clones only, minus some. The table shows approximately 2.5 million clones, with approximately 94% occurring only once. Source material: naive CD4+ T cells from PBMCs. Subset denoted: CD45RA+ positively selected. The rearrangement uses TRBV11-2 and TRBJ2-7; D may be TRBD1 (6 bases). This sequence was found in a young man in good health. Some clones in this sample may be carry-over from other donors' samples. CDR3 DNA sequence: TGTGCCAGCAGCTCCCGGGACACCACTGAGCAGTACTTC. Translating it yields CASSSRDTTEQYF.